This entry features one TCR beta chain sequence. Data came from immunoSEQ multiplex PCR; TCRdb stores just in-frame clones and leaves some out. The sample records roughly 8,800 clones, just under 60% being singletons. As for treatment: randomized to nivolumab then ipilimumab (arm A) or the reverse (arm B). Patients had received no earlier DNA-damaging chemotherapy. Live CD3+CD8+ CD19− CD56− cells were sorted from PBMCs. The entry originates in a study of sequential checkpoint blockade in melanoma. Study information: Randomization was 1:1 between first-line nivolumab→ipilimumab and ipilimumab→nivolumab. Both treatment sequences were followed by maintenance nivolumab.

Source: CD8+ T cells sorted from blood (inferred from file names), taken from a patient given nivolumab and ipilimumab in sequence. The TCR comes from a human donor with melanoma.

CDR3 region: CASSSDRGLSPLHF. The CDR3 DNA follows: TGTGCCAGCAGCTCCGACAGGGGACTTTCACCCCTCCACTTT. The chain recombines TRBV7-6 with TRBJ1-6; the match to TRBD1 covers 8 bases. Germline CDR1 and CDR2: SGHVS and FNYEAQ. This CDR3 has 14 residues. Trimming cost V 4 bases and J 9 bases; bases outside gene matches: 5.